These T cell receptor beta chains were read from a single sample in a study of cytomegalovirus exposure and HLA in healthy donors. Method: immunoSEQ multiplex PCR; TCRdb's copy keeps in-frame clones and lacks some. This sample has some 150,000 clones, with roughly 80% found just once. Material for sequencing was PBMCs. The receptors stem from a woman aged 40 to 55 in good health and CMV-seropositive. CDR3s leave out the opening cysteine and the closing phenylalanine or tryptophan.

J | V | CDR3
TRBJ1-3 | TRBV6-5 | ASSYSTLRVGNTIY
TRBJ1-2 | TRBV7-2 | ASSLAREGVGYT
TRBJ1-1 | TRBV7-9 | ASSLTWAGNTEAF
TRBJ1-5 | TRBV6-1 | ASSTTGQPQH
TRBJ2-7 | TRBV27 | ASSRSWGERLAGYEQY
TRBJ1-3 | TRBV14 | ASSGVQDRGNTIY
TRBJ1-1 | TRBV7-9 | ASSPADRTEAF
TRBJ1-4 | TRBV28 | ASTAAVGGNEKLF
TRBJ2-5 | TRBV18 | ASSPWNRVETQY
TRBJ2-2 | TRBV27 | ASSLRSSLAGVANTGELF
TRBJ1-4 | TRBV5-1 | ASSLAQGDEKLF
TRBJ1-1 | TRBV5-4 | ASSFPYPDTEAF
TRBJ2-5 | TRBV14 | ASSQGLAGAGLETQY
TRBJ1-3 | TRBV30 | AWGAVPSSGNTIY
TRBJ2-1 | TRBV5-1 | ASSILAYEQF
TRBJ2-2 | TRBV4-3 | ASSRLAETGELF
TRBJ1-1 | TRBV4-1 | ASSPQGGVQAF
TRBJ1-2 | TRBV5-1 | ASSDDSYYGYT
TRBJ2-1 | TRBV5-4 | ASSPQGAFINEQF
TRBJ1-1 | TRBV6-6 | ASSYPGGTEAF
TRBJ2-2 | TRBV11-3 | ASSERETGELF
- | TRBV25-1 | ASDRGQGITYEQY
TRBJ2-3 | TRBV19 | ASSSWTSGRAVPDTQY
TRBJ1-2 | TRBV27 | ASSPLDRGWYGYT
TRBJ2-1 | TRBV16 | ASSPPGSGEGEQF
TRBJ2-7 | TRBV5-4 | ASSFLNSGFYEQY
TRBJ2-7 | TRBV9 | ASSVSGTYSEQY
TRBJ2-4 | TRBV15 | ATSNIGGAVDVAKNIQY
TRBJ1-1 | TRBV10-3 | AISGTGGISNTEAF
TRBJ2-7 | TRBV29-1 | SAETGVEQY
TRBJ2-7 | TRBV19 | ASSTIGTGGDEQY
TRBJ1-4 | TRBV9 | ASSVAGQFNEKLF
TRBJ2-3 | TRBV5-1 | ASAASGGWDTQY
TRBJ1-5 | TRBV7-8 | ASSLDRSRPQH
TRBJ1-2 | TRBV25-1 | ASSEYKGAGYT
TRBJ2-7 | TRBV7-8 | ASSNRQGPYEQY
TRBJ2-7 | TRBV19 | ASSIQTGIEQY
TRBJ2-1 | TRBV25-1 | ASTRGEGGGNEQF
TRBJ1-2 | TRBV7-9 | ASSLEIGGYHGYT
TRBJ2-7 | TRBV29-1 | RVAGGGQGAREQY
TRBJ2-5 | TRBV7-8 | ASSPRGSGGRGTQY
TRBJ1-4 | TRBV7-9 | ASSPDRVSNEKLF
TRBJ2-7 | TRBV7-3 | ASSFRQGTEQY
TRBJ2-7 | TRBV2 | ASMGPGQGNEQY
TRBJ2-4 | TRBV6-1 | ASRAQGRDIQY
TRBJ2-5 | TRBV6-5 | ASSETGTQY
TRBJ2-3 | TRBV28 | ASSQPPGTSVTDTQY
TRBJ1-6 | TRBV30 | AWRPLRDFYNSPLH
TRBJ2-1 | TRBV28 | ASSFSGGAWTHEQF
TRBJ1-4 | TRBV2 | ASSSQGQGREKLF
TRBJ1-5 | TRBV12-5 | ASGSPHRQPQH
TRBJ1-4 | TRBV9 | ASSAGEGGPNEKLF
TRBJ2-7 | TRBV10-3 | AISESEIYEQY
TRBJ2-2 | TRBV29-1 | SVIAGGVGELF
TRBJ2-3 | TRBV5-1 | ASSLEGDGDTQY